This TCR beta chain is from a study of T-cell reconstitution after alpha-beta-depleted transplantation in children (dated by TCRdb to the mid-2010s). Notes on the research overall: The study quantitatively tracked T-cell immune reconstitution after TCRalphabeta/CD19-depleted allogeneic hematopoietic cell transplantation in children using TCR repertoire profiling. Findings and caveats that apply to the study as a whole: Hyperexpanded clone frequencies declined over subsequent months; after one year, T-cell counts and TCRbeta diversity were mostly attributed to newly produced T cells. Apparently early alphabetaT-cell count recovery about two months after transplant reportedly relied on only several hundred rapidly expanded clones derived from non-depleted graft cells. The high TCRbeta diversity at day 60 in some patients was ascribed to recipient T cells and intrathymic progenitors that had survived conditioning.

The germline V and J ends show losses of 10 bases and 0 bases respectively, and no gene match explains 8 bases of the junction. The germline V gene sets CDR1 to SNHLY and CDR2 to FYNNEI. Spanning cysteine to phenylalanine, the CDR3 consists of 15 amino acids. Only CDR3 DNA remains: 45 bases, in frame from the first base. Interpreted using the paper, the treatment or condition label stands for: allogeneic hematopoietic cell transplantation with graft depleted of TCRalphabeta T cells and CD19 B cells. The transplant recipients were children given TCRalphabeta/CD19-depleted allogeneic hematopoietic cell grafts. Receptor amplification or capture employed PCR. The sequencing machine was an Illumina HiSeq 2500. Molecular barcoding was employed in the preparation of TCR libraries, with unique molecular identifiers being used to normalize TCRbeta repertoire quantification. TCRdb took the public reads, trimmed them with fastp at Q25, ran MiXCR for clone calling and kept in-frame beta chains. When rows share a CDR3 protein, they turn into one entry using the most common DNA and genes. The sample table lists around 300,000 distinct CDR3 sequences, roughly a tenth of them with a count of one. Of the sample, less than 9% is held by the ten largest clones.

A few counts support this clonotype. No antigen is known for it. No per-base quality is available; no much larger clone lies one base away. The chain joins TRBV2 to TRBJ2-3; TRBD2 matches 9 bases in the middle. The source was PBMCs, collected before TCRalphabeta/CD19-depleted stem cell transplant. The receptor was isolated from a boy in the first two years of life with acute myeloid leukemia, due to receive a stem cell transplant. The bases read TGTGCCATCCCCTCTAGCGGGGTTAGCACAGATACGCAGTATTTT. Its translation is CAIPSSGVSTDTQYF.